These 24 T cell receptor beta chains share one sample of origin, sequenced in a study of blood T cell repertoires in COVID-19. TCRdb's copy holds only in-frame clones and misses some; the assay was immunoSEQ multiplex PCR. The table records roughly 120,000 clones, approximately 85% of them present only once. The material sequenced was peripheral blood. Every receptor here comes from a woman aged 60 to 75 with COVID-19, enrolled during active disease.

The count of this clone is one. The chain uses TRBV27 and TRBJ2-1, with 11 nucleotides matching TRBD2. The CDR3 has 17 amino acids. From germline, CDR1 is MNHEY and CDR2 SMNVEV (reference sequence). J lost 0 bases, V lost 1 base, and 2 bases had no gene match. The CDR3 sequence: CASSLWLAGGSYNEQFF. The DNA of the CDR3 is TGTGCCAGCAGTTTATGGCTAGCGGGAGGCTCCTACAATGAGCAGTTCTTC.

The genes are TRBV1 and TRBJ1-5; the DNA was not used to check the table's D call, TRBD1. TRBV1 is classified as a pseudogene. The CDR3 is made up of 16 amino acids. CDR3 nucleotides: TGCACCAGCAGCCAAGAATTTACAGGGTGCGGAGGGCCCCAGCATTTT. This sequence encodes CTSSQEFTGCGGPQHF.

The chain recombines TRBV5-3 with TRBJ1-2; D perhaps matches TRBD1 (6 bases). TRBV5-3 is an open reading frame whose function is uncertain. This CDR3 is built from 14 residues. Deletions cut 5 bases from V and 2 bases from J, with 13 bases between. The CDR3 region is CARRKAGENYGYTF. CDR3 in DNA: TGTGCCAGAAGGAAGGCAGGGGAGAACTATGGCTACACCTTC.

The genes are TRBV5-4 and TRBJ2-2; 9 positions agree with TRBD1. Germline V gives CDR1 SGHNT, CDR2 YYREEE (reference sequence). V gave up 4 bases and J gave up 5 bases; unmatched junction bases: 9. The CDR3 sequence is 16 residues long. CDR3 amino acids: CASSGGDRGRTGELFF. CDR3 coding DNA: TGTGCCAGCAGCGGGGGAGACAGGGGGAGGACCGGGGAGCTGTTTTTT.

The rearrangement joins TRBV18 to TRBJ1-2; a weak D match, TRBD1 (6 bases). Germline loops: CDR1 KGHSH, CDR2 LQKENI. The V gene lost 4 bases and the J gene lost 4 bases, with 16 bases spanning the gap. The CDR3 has 15 amino acids. The CDR3 nucleotides read TGTGCCAGCTCACTACAGGGAATAGTGGGCTATGGCTACACCTTC. This sequence encodes CASSLQGIVGYGYTF.

V gene TRBV29-1 combines with J gene TRBJ2-5; 8 positions match TRBD2. The CDR3 consists of 16 residues. Germline trimming cut 1 base from V and 2 bases from J; bases unmatched to any gene: 9. The germline V gene has CDR1 SQVTM and CDR2 ANQGSEA. The CDR3 nucleotides read TGCAGCGTTGAAGCGGAGGCGGGGGGTTGGCAAGAGACCCAGTACTTC. Protein product: CSVEAEAGGWQETQYF. Drawing the rest from reference TRBV29-1 and TRBJ2-5, the complete variable domain is SAVISQKPSRDICQRGTSLTIQCQVDSQVTMMFWYRQQPGQSLTLIATANQGSEATYESGFVIDKFPISRPNLTFSTLTVSNMSPEDSSIYLCSVEAEAGGWQETQYFGPGTRLLVL.

The chain joins TRBV29-1 to TRBJ1-4; 9 bases agree with TRBD1. After removal of 6 bases from V and 8 bases from J, the junction contained 4 bases not matched to a gene. Germline values: CDR1 SQVTM, CDR2 ANQGSEA. The CDR3 runs to 12 residues. This CDR3 is CSVQGAEEKLFF. The CDR3 coding sequence is TGCAGCGTACAGGGGGCCGAGGAAAAACTGTTTTTT.

The J gene is TRBJ2-1, the V gene TRBV7-6, with D maybe TRBD1 (7 bases). Germline CDR1 is SGHVS and CDR2 is FNYEAQ. Trimming took 2 bases from V and 4 from J, leaving 21 bases between them. The CDR3 is made up of 18 amino acids. The CDR3 spells CASSLWVPGQAGYNEQFF. The CDR3 coding sequence is TGTGCCAGCAGCTTATGGGTCCCCGGACAGGCGGGATACAATGAGCAGTTCTTC.

Here the CDR3 DNA reads TGTGCCAGCAGCGTTACCGGGACTAGCGGGTACGAGCAGTACTTC. The encoded protein is CASSVTGTSGYEQYF. The chain couples TRBV7-8 to TRBJ2-7; 12 bases align to TRBD2. CDR1 is SGHVS and CDR2 is FQNEAQ in the germline V gene. The CDR3 length is 15 residues. J lost 4 bases, V lost 5 bases, and 6 bases had no gene match.

The J gene is TRBJ1-6, the V gene TRBV6-5; perhaps TRBD1 as D (6 bases). V gave up 5 bases and J gave up 7 bases, with 15 bases separating them. Per the germline V gene, CDR1 is MNHEY and CDR2 is SVGAGI. The CDR3 length is 15 residues. The CDR3 DNA follows: TGTGCCAGCAGTACCGGGGGGGGCTACAATTCACCCCTCCACTTT. Translation: CASSTGGGYNSPLHF.

V and J are TRBV5-1 and TRBJ2-1, with a weak D call TRBD2 (6 bases). The CDR3 is made up of 15 amino acids. Trimming removed 0 bases from V and 2 bases from J, with 9 bases in between. From germline, CDR1 is SGHRS and CDR2 YFSETQ. Here the CDR3 DNA reads TGCGCCAGCAGCTTGGGTGGGGGGACCTACAATGAGCAGTTCTTC. Amino acids: CASSLGGGTYNEQFF.

The chain carries TRBV5-4 and TRBJ1-5; possible D gene TRBD1, 6 bases. Trimming shortened V by 0 bases and J by 5 bases, and 12 bases separated the two germline ends. The CDR3 runs to 15 residues. Germline CDR1 and CDR2: SGHNT and YYREEE (reference sequence). The CDR3 is CASSLGGSGDQPQHF. CDR3 bases: TGTGCCAGCAGCTTGGGCGGGTCAGGGGATCAGCCCCAGCATTTT.

The V and J genes are TRBV30 and TRBJ1-2, with 8 bases matching TRBD1. The germline V gene has CDR1 GTSNPN and CDR2 SVGIG (reference sequence). V trimming: 0 bases; J trimming: 3 bases; junction bases outside the gene matches: 9. The CDR3 is 16 residues long. The CDR3 bases are TGTGCCTGGAGTGTACTAGGACAGGGATTTCACTATGGCTACACCTTC. Its protein is CAWSVLGQGFHYGYTF. Based on the CDR3 plus reference TRBV30 and TRBJ1-2, the full variable domain is SQTIHQWPATLVQPVGSPLSLECTVEGTSNPNLYWYRQAAGRGLQLLFYSVGIGQISSEVPQNLSASRPQDRQFILSSKKLLLSDSGFYLCAWSVLGQGFHYGYTFGSGTRLTVV.

The chain couples TRBV4-1 to TRBJ1-1; D possibly corresponds to TRBD1 (6 bases). Trimming cost V 7 bases and J 7 bases, with 19 bases left between them. Germline V gene lookup returns CDR1 MGHRA and CDR2 YSYEKL. CDR3 length equals 14 residues. CDR3 in amino acids: CASTVYRESDEAFF. The CDR3 DNA reads TGCGCCAGCACTGTATACAGGGAGTCAGATGAAGCTTTCTTT.

The V gene is TRBV7-3, the J gene TRBJ2-5; TRBD2 aligns across 7 bases. The V gene end was trimmed by 1 base and the J gene end by 5 bases; junction bases not matched to a gene: 1. CDR3 size: 13 residues. CDR1 and CDR2 from the germline V gene are SGHTA and FQGTGA. The CDR3 sequence is CASSLRAGETQYF. Written as DNA, the CDR3 is TGTGCCAGCAGCTTAAGAGCGGGGGAGACCCAGTACTTC.

The chain couples TRBV6-5 to TRBJ1-3, with no clear D. Germline CDR1 is MNHEY and CDR2 is SVGAGI. Trimming took 9 bases from V and 4 from J, leaving 16 bases between them. This CDR3 is 14 amino acids long. DNA of the CDR3: TGTGCCAGTACGGCCCGGGAGCGAGGAAACACCATATATTTT. It specifies CASTARERGNTIYF.

J is TRBJ2-3 and V is TRBV3-1 (or the pseudogene TRBV3-2); 7 bases match TRBD2. The V gene's germline CDR1 is LGHDT and CDR2 YNNKEL (reference sequence). This CDR3 region has 15 residues. The V segment lost 1 base and the J segment 1 base; nucleotides outside the gene matches: 2. In DNA form, the CDR3 reads TGTGCCAGCAGCCAAGTCCGGGGGGGCACAGATACGCAGTATTTT. This translates into CASSQVRGGTDTQYF.

This sequence joins TRBV30 and TRBJ2-7, with D maybe TRBD2 (6 bases). CDR1 GTSNPN and CDR2 SVGIG come from the germline V gene (reference sequence). Between the trimmed V and J ends, which lost 2 bases and 4 bases, there was a span of 18 bases. This CDR3 contains 15 residues. CDR3 nucleotide sequence: TGTGCCTGGAGTACGAAGACAATGCGGGGTTACGAGCAGTACTTC. As protein: CAWSTKTMRGYEQYF.

The chain joins TRBV18 to TRBJ1-1, with 9 bases that match TRBD1. V shed 4 bases and J 5 bases; nucleotides not matched to a gene: 11. This CDR3 spans 16 amino acids. The germline V gene has CDR1 KGHSH and CDR2 LQKENI. CDR3 DNA sequence: TGTGCCAGCTCACGAGGACAGGGGACTGTGGAAACTGAAGCTTTCTTT. Protein: CASSRGQGTVETEAFF.

The CDR3 DNA reads TGTGCCAGCAGCTTAATGGGGCAGGGAGGAGAAAAACTGTTTTTT. Translation: CASSLMGQGGEKLFF. The chain recombines TRBV7-9 with TRBJ1-4, with D possibly TRBD1 on 5 matching bases. Germline CDR1 reads SEHNR; CDR2 reads FQNEAQ (reference sequence). The ends were cut back, 2 bases at V and 8 bases at J, with 15 bases in the middle. The CDR3 loop spans 15 amino acids.

The chain recombines TRBV4-3 with TRBJ1-3; D not resolved. V lost 4 bases and J lost 3, with 13 bases in between. Germline CDR1 and CDR2: LGHNA and YSLEER. The CDR3 has 15 residues. The CDR3 here is CASSRAATGGNTIYF. The CDR3 nucleotides are TGCGCCAGCAGCCGAGCGGCGACGGGTGGAAACACCATATATTTT.

The genes are TRBV2 and TRBJ2-5; D ambiguous. CDR1 and CDR2 (germline): SNHLY, FYNNEI. This CDR3 contains 18 residues. Trimming took 5 bases from V and 0 from J, leaving 22 bases between them. The CDR3 bases are TGTGCCAGCAGTTTAGCCGAAGAAGATATGCTGTACCAAGAGACCCAGTACTTC. Translating it yields CASSLAEEDMLYQETQYF. The whole variable domain, filled in from reference TRBV2 and TRBJ2-5, reads EPEVTQTPSHQVTQMGQEVILRCVPISNHLYFYWYRQILGQKVEFLVSFYNNEISEKSEIFDDQFSVERPDGSNFTLKIRSTKLEDSAMYFCASSLAEEDMLYQETQYFGPGTRLLVL.

Note on this clone: The identical CDR3 is also encoded by other nucleotide sequences in the sample. The chain employs TRBV19 and TRBJ1-2; D might be TRBD1 (6 bases). There are 12 residues in the CDR3. V shed 4 bases and J shed 5 bases, with 8 bases lying between them. The germline V gene has CDR1 LNHDA and CDR2 SQIVND (reference sequence). The CDR3 sequence: CASSTQGYGYTF. The CDR3 DNA sequence: TGTGCCAGTAGTACACAGGGATATGGCTACACCTTC. Together with reference TRBV19 and TRBJ1-2, the CDR3 gives the full variable domain: DGGITQSPKYLFRKEGQNVTLSCEQNLNHDAMYWYRQDPGQGLRLIYYSQIVNDFQKGDIAEGYSVSREKKESFPLTVTSAQKNPTAFYLCASSTQGYGYTFGSGTRLTVV.

V and J are TRBV7-3 and TRBJ2-7, with TRBD2 identical over 11 bases. Germline values: CDR1 SGHTA, CDR2 FQGTGA. CDR3 length equals 15 residues. The V segment lost 5 bases and the J segment 6 bases; nucleotides outside the gene matches: 9. The CDR3 nucleotides read TGTGCCAGCAGCCCGTTAGCGGGGGGGCCGTTCGAGCAGTACTTC. Residues: CASSPLAGGPFEQYF.